These 10 T cell receptor beta chains share one sample of origin, sequenced in a study of cytomegalovirus exposure and HLA in healthy donors. The PCR had 60 Vbeta and 13 Jbeta primers. The assay was immunoSEQ multiplex PCR, and TCRdb's table has in-frame clones only and misses some. The sample carries 55,000 or so clones, approximately 73% recorded once. Sequencing was carried out using PBMCs. The receptors were gathered from a man aged 18-30 years in good health and CMV-seronegative.

This clone was counted a few times. The CDR3 region has the DNA TGTGCCAGCAGTAACCGGGACAGGGGAGGATATGGCTACACCTTC. The encoded protein is CASSNRDRGGYGYTF. The chain has TRBV28 and TRBJ1-2; TRBD1 matches 10 bases. Germline CDR1 reads MDHEN; CDR2 reads SYDVKM. Trimming took 5 bases from V and 5 from J; bases not matched to a gene: 8. The CDR3 loop spans 15 amino acids.

The chain uses TRBV4-2 and TRBJ1-1, with unresolved D. Trimming cost V 0 bases and J 1 base, with 12 bases left between them. This CDR3 has 16 residues. CDR1 and CDR2 from the germline V gene are LGHNA and YNFKEQ. CDR3 coding DNA: TGTGCCAGCAGCCAAGAGATACGGAGCAAGAACACTGAAGCTTTCTTT. Translation gives CASSQEIRSKNTEAFF.

The chain links TRBV11-2 to TRBJ1-1; 7 bases agree with TRBD1. Trimming cost V 0 bases and J 6 bases; bases outside gene matches: 4. This CDR3 contains 14 residues. CDR1 and CDR2 (germline): SGHAT, FQNNGV. CDR3 coding DNA: TGTGCCAGCAGCTTAGACAGGGGGGTCGCTGAAGCTTTCTTT. It codes for CASSLDRGVAEAFF.

The J gene is TRBJ2-1, the V gene TRBV10-1; D possibly corresponds to TRBD2 (6 bases). The CDR3 is 16 residues long. Trimming took 3 bases from V and 5 from J, leaving 17 bases between them. Germline V lookup: CDR1 WNHNN, CDR2 SYGVQD (reference sequence). The CDR3 DNA is TGCGCCAGCAGTGATTTTCGCGGGATTCATGACAATGAGCAGTTCTTC. Protein product: CASSDFRGIHDNEQFF.

This clone turned up a few times. This rearrangement joins TRBV5-1 to TRBJ2-5; D is possibly TRBD2 (6 bases). This CDR3 is built from 15 residues. Germline loops: CDR1 SGHRS, CDR2 YFSETQ. V was shortened by 2 bases and J by 2 bases, with 13 bases between the two germline ends. The CDR3 sequence is CASSLYGGPQETQYF. CDR3 bases: TGCGCCAGCAGCTTATACGGGGGACCACAAGAGACCCAGTACTTC.

The chain carries TRBV5-4 and TRBJ2-4; possible D gene TRBD1, 6 bases. The V end was cut by 3 bases, the J end by 7 bases, with 17 bases between. CDR1 is SGHNT, CDR2 YYREEE, per germline (reference sequence). The CDR3 runs to 15 residues. The CDR3 coding sequence is TGTGCCAGCAGCTCTCCGAGGGGACAAGCCAACATTCAGTACTTC. The encoded protein is CASSSPRGQANIQYF.

V gene TRBV9 combines with J gene TRBJ2-1; D call uncertain. The V end lost 4 bases, the J end lost 15 bases, and 20 bases lay between the germline ends. The CDR3 is 13 amino acids. Germline V gene sequence: CDR1 SGDLS, CDR2 YYNGEE. The CDR3 bases are TGTGCCAGCAGCTTAGACGAACTAACACAAAGGTTCTTC. Protein: CASSLDELTQRFF.

V usage is TRBV4-1 and J usage is TRBJ2-7, with TRBD2 as a possible D gene (7 bases). This CDR3 is built from 16 residues. Trimming shortened V by 0 bases and J by 0 bases, and 12 bases separated the two germline ends. Looked up from germline, CDR1 is MGHRA and CDR2 is YSYEKL. The CDR3 bases are TGCGCCAGCAGCCAAGATATGGGGGGGCTCTCCTACGAGCAGTACTTC. It specifies CASSQDMGGLSYEQYF.

The chain uses TRBV11-2 and TRBJ2-1, with 9 bases matching TRBD1. The germline gives CDR1 SGHAT, CDR2 FQNNGV. The CDR3 is made up of 12 amino acids. Trimming removed 5 bases from V and 16 bases from J; junction bases left unmatched: 9. CDR3 bases: TGTGCCAGCAGCGTCGGGACAGGGAGAAGCTTCTTC. This gives the protein CASSVGTGRSFF.

This clone was recorded a few times. V gene TRBV28 combines with J gene TRBJ1-2; D is uncertain. The V and J ends lost 8 bases and 4 bases respectively, with 17 bases between them. There are 14 residues in the CDR3. CDR1 MDHEN and CDR2 SYDVKM come from the germline V gene. The CDR3 sequence: CASGGRVGFYGYTF. The CDR3 DNA follows: TGTGCCAGCGGAGGGAGAGTGGGGTTCTATGGCTACACCTTC.